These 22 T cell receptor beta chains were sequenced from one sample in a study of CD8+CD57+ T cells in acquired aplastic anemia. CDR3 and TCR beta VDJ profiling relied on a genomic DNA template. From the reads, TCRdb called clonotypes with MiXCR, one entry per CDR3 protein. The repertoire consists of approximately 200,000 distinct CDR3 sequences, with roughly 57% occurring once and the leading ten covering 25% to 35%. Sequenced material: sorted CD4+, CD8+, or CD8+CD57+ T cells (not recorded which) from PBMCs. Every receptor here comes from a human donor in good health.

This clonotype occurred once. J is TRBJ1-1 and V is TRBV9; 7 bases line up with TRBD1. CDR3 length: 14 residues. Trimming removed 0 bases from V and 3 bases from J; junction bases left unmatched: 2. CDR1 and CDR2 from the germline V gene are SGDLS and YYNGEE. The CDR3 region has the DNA TGTGCCAGCAGCGTAGAGGGGGCACACACTGAAGCTTTCTTT. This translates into CASSVEGAHTEAFF.

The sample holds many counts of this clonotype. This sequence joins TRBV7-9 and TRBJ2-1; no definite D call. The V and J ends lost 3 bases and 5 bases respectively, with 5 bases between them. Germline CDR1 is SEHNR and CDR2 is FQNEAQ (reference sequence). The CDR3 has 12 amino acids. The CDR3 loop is CASSFPDNEQFF. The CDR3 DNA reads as TGTGCCAGCAGCTTCCCCGACAATGAGCAGTTCTTC.

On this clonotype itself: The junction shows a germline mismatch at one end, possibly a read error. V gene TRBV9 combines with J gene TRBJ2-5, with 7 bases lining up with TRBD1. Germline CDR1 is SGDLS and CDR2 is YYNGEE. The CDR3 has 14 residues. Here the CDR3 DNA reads TGTACCAGCAGCCCGGGGACAGCGAGCCCTGCCCAGTACTTC. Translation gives CTSSPGTASPAQYF.

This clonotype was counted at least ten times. CDR3 sequence reads: CASSGLGTSGYNEQFF. The CDR3, as DNA: TGTGCCAGCAGCGGATTGGGGACTAGCGGTTACAATGAGCAGTTCTTC. The chain uses TRBV9 and TRBJ2-1; TRBD2 aligns across 11 bases. V trimming: 3 bases; J trimming: 4 bases; junction bases outside the gene matches: 6. The CDR3 consists of 16 residues. Germline V CDR1 and CDR2: SGDLS, YYNGEE.

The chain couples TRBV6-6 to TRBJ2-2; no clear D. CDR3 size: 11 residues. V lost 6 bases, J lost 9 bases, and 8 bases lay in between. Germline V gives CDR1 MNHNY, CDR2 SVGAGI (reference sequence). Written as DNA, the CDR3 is TGTGCCAGCAGCCCCTCGAGGGAGCTGTTTTTT. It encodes CASSPSRELFF.

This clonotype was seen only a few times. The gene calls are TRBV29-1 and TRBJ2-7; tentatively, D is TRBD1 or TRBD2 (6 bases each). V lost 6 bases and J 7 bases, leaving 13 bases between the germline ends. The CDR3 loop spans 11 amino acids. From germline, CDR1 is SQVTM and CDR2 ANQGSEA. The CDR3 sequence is CSVTRGVEQYF. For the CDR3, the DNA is TGCAGCGTGACTAGGGGGGTGGAGCAGTACTTC.

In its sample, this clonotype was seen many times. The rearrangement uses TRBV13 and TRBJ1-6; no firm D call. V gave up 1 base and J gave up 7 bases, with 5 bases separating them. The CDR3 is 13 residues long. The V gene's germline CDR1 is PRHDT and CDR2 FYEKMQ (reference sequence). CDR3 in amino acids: CASSLVGNSPLHF. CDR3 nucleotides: TGTGCCAGCAGCTTAGTCGGCAATTCACCCCTCCACTTT.

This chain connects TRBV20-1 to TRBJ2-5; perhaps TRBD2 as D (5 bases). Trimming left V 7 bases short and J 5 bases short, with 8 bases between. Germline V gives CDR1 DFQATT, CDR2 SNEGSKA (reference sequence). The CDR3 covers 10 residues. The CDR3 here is CSGWRETQYF. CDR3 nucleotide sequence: TGCAGTGGATGGAGGGAGACCCAGTACTTC.

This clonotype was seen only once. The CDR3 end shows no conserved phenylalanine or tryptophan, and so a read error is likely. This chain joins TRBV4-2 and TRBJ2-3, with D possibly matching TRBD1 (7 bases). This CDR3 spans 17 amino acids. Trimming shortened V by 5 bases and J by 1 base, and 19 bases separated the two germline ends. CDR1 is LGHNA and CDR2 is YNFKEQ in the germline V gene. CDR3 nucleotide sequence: TGTGCCAGCAGCTTGCCCAGGGGGGCGGTAGGCACAGATACGCAGTATTAT. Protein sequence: CASSLPRGAVGTDTQYY.

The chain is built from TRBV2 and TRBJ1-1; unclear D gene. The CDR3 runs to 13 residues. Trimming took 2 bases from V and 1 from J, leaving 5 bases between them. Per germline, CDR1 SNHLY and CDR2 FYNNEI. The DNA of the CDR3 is TGTGCCAGCAGTGAATTAACGAACACTGAAGCTTTCTTT. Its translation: CASSELTNTEAFF. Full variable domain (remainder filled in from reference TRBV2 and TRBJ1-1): EPEVTQTPSHQVTQMGQEVILRCVPISNHLYFYWYRQILGQKVEFLVSFYNNEISEKSEIFDDQFSVERPDGSNFTLKIRSTKLEDSAMYFCASSELTNTEAFFGQGTRLTVV.

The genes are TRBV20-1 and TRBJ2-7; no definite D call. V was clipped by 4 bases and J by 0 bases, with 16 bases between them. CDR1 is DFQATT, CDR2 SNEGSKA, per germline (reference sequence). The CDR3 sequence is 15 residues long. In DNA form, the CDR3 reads TGCAGTGCTACCACCCCAGCCGGCAACTCCTACGAGCAGTACTTC. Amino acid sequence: CSATTPAGNSYEQYF.

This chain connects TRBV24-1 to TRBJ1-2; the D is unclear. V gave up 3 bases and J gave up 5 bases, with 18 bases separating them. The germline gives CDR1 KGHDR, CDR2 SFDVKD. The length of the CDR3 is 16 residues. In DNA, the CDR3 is TGTGCCACCAGTGATCCTCTGCCAACCGAGGAGTATGGCTACACCTTC. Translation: CATSDPLPTEEYGYTF.

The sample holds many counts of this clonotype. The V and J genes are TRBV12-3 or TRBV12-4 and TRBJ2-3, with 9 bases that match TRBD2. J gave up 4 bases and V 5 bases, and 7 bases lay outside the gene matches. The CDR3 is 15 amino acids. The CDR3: CASSTPGLAADTQYF. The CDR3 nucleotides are TGTGCCAGCAGTACTCCGGGACTAGCAGCAGATACGCAGTATTTT.

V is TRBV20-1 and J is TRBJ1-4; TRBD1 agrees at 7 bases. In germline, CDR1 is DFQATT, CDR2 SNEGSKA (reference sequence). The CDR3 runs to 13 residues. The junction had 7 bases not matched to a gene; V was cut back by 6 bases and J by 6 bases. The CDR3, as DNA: TGCAGTGCCAGGGACAGCGGACATGAAAAACTGTTTTTT. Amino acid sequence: CSARDSGHEKLFF.

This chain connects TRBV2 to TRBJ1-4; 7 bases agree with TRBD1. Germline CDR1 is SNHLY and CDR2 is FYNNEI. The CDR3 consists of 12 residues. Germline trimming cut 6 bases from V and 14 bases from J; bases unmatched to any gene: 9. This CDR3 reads CASRYTQGYLFF. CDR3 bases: TGTGCCAGCAGATACACACAGGGGTATCTGTTTTTT.

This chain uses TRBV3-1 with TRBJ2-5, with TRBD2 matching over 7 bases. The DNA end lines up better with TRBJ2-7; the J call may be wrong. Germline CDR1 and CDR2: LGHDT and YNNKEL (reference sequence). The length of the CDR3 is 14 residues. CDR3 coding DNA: TGTGCCAGCAGCCAAGAAGCGCGCGGGGGCGAGCAGTACTTC. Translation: CASSQEARGGEQYF.

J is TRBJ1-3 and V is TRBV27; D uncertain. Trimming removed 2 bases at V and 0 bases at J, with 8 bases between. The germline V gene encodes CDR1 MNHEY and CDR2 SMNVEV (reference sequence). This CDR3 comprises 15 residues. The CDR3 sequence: CASSLVGVSGNTIYF. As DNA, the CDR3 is TGTGCCAGCAGTTTAGTCGGGGTCTCTGGAAACACCATATATTTT.

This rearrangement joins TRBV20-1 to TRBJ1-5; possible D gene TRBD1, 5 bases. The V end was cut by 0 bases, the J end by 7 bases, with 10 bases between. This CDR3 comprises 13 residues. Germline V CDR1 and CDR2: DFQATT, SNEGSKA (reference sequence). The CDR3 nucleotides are TGCAGTGCTAGAGATGGGGAGGGGCAGCCCCAGCATTTT. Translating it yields CSARDGEGQPQHF.

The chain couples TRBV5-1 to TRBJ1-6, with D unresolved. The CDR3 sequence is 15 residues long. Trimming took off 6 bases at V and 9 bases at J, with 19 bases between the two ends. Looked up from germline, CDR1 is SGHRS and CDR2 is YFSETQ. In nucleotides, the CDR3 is TGCGCCAGCAACCAATCCCCGGGAGGAAGTTCACCCCTCCACTTT. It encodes CASNQSPGGSSPLHF.

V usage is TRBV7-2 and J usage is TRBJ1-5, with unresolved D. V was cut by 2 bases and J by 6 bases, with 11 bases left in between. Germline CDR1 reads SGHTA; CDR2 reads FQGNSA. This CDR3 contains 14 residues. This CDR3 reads CASSLSGSGQPQHF. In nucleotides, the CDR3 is TGTGCCAGCAGCTTATCAGGCTCGGGTCAGCCCCAGCATTTT.

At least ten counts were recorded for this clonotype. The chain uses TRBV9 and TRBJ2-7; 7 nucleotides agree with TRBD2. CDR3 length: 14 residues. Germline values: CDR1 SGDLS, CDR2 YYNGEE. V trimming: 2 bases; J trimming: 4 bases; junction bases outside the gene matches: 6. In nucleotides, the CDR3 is TGTGCCAGCAGCGTGGGAGGGACTGGTTACGAGCAGTACTTC. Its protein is CASSVGGTGYEQYF.

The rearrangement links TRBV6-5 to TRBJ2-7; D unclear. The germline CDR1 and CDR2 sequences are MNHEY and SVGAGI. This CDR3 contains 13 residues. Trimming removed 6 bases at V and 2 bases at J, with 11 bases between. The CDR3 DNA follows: TGTGCCAGCAGGGCGAGCAGAGCCTACGAGCAGTACTTC. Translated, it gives CASRASRAYEQYF.